This T cell receptor beta chain was identified in a study of blood T cell repertoires in COVID-19. Trimming at V came to 0 bases and at J to 8 bases, leaving 12 bases not matched to a gene. The CDR3 loop spans 16 amino acids. CDR1 and CDR2 (germline): SGDLS, YYNGEE. Authors' analysis steps: Estimation of nucleated cell counts was performed using reference gene primer amplification. The assay was immunoSEQ multiplex PCR, and TCRdb's table has in-frame clones only and misses some. D and trimming were read from the DNA, whereas the V and J calls and clone size are those reported in that table. The sample consists of 100,000 to 150,000 clones, around 85% of them appearing once.

The chain couples TRBV9 to TRBJ1-2; TRBD1 matches 8 bases. The specimen was peripheral blood. The sequence came from a woman older than 75 with acute or convalescent COVID-19. The CDR3 is CASSVGPVEQGEGYTF. DNA of the CDR3: TGTGCCAGCAGCGTAGGACCTGTAGAACAGGGGGAAGGCTACACCTTC.